This TCR beta chain is from a study of blood T cell repertoires in COVID-19. On the study more broadly: The United States, Italy and Spain provided the acute and convalescent COVID-19 samples. From T cells, B-cell-depleted T cells, or PBMCs came the material, which was cDNA or gDNA.

In the authors' workflow: Reference gene primers were amplified, and this amplification served to estimate nucleated cell counts. Here immunoSEQ multiplex PCR was the method, and the copy in TCRdb shows in-frame clones only, minus some. V, J and clone size reflect that table, while D and trimming were determined from the DNA. In the table there are fewer than 65,000 clones, 85% of which are singletons. This clone has only a few counts. CDR3 length equals 17 residues. The ends lost 3 bases at V and 2 bases at J; junction bases unmatched: 8. In germline, CDR1 is SGHRS, CDR2 YFSETQ. Material: peripheral blood. The source of this sequence is a human donor in a cohort sampled during active COVID-19. J is TRBJ2-4 and V is TRBV5-1, with 10 bases matching TRBD2. DNA for the CDR3: TGCGCCAGCAGCTCGCAAAGCGGGGGGGTACCCAAAAACATTCAGTACTTC. Amino acids: CASSSQSGGVPKNIQYF.